A single sample gave rise to the 10 T cell receptor beta chains below, sequenced in a study of blood T cells in healthy people across ages. Through a sample-barcoded 5' primer and a J-beta primer mix, a second PCR was run for roughly 7 to 12 cycles. TCRdb called the 5' RACE reads again in MiXCR, with one record for every CDR3 protein. The sample comprises some 920,000 distinct CDR3 sequences, roughly half of which are singletons, and about a fifth rests with the top ten. Sequencing was carried out using blood. Receptors were obtained from a woman aged 55-69 years in good health.

V gene TRBV7-8 combines with J gene TRBJ2-7, with D perhaps matching TRBD1 (6 bases). From germline, CDR1 is SGHVS and CDR2 FQNEAQ. CDR3 length: 15 residues. With 0 bases removed from V and 4 bases from J, the gap between germline ends came to 13 bases. The CDR3: CASSLAPGHGYEQYF. The CDR3 coding sequence is TGTGCCAGCAGCTTAGCGCCGGGACACGGATACGAGCAGTACTTC.

For this clonotype: At one of its ends the junction is not consistent with the germline gene, which may arise from a read error. The J gene is TRBJ2-7, the V gene TRBV28, with D hard to call. Germline-derived CDR1 and CDR2 are MDHEN and SYDVKM. This CDR3 is built from 13 residues. In nucleotides, the CDR3 is TGTACCAGCAGCCAACGACCGACCTACGAGCAGTACTTC. Translating it yields CTSSQRPTYEQYF.

This clonotype came up a few times. The chain recombines TRBV7-2 with TRBJ1-5; maybe TRBD1 (5 bases). Germline assignment: CDR1 SGHTA and CDR2 FQGNSA. The CDR3 has 14 amino acids. V gave up 4 bases and J gave up 3 bases, with 10 bases separating them. The CDR3 is CASSWTGPNQPQHF. CDR3 nucleotide sequence: TGTGCCAGCAGCTGGACGGGGCCCAATCAGCCCCAGCATTTT.

The chain is built from TRBV2 and TRBJ2-5; TRBD1 might be the D (5 bases). Between the trimmed V and J ends, which lost 4 bases and 2 bases, there was a span of 14 bases. This CDR3 has 15 amino acids. Germline V gives CDR1 SNHLY, CDR2 FYNNEI. CDR3 residues: CASSVSTGLQETQYF. In DNA form, the CDR3 reads TGTGCCAGCAGTGTGAGTACAGGATTACAAGAGACCCAGTACTTC.

Comments on this clonotype: A much larger clone differs by one base, so this may be a read error. The chain employs TRBV27 and TRBJ2-5; 9 bases match TRBD2. This CDR3 region has 13 residues. The germline gives CDR1 MNHEY, CDR2 SMNVEV (reference sequence). CDR3 loop: CVSRPAGGETQYF. CDR3 sequence (DNA): TGTGTCAGCAGACCGGCGGGGGGGGAGACCCAGTACTTC.

V usage is TRBV11-3 and J usage is TRBJ2-7; 7 positions agree with TRBD1. The CDR3 loop spans 13 amino acids. Looked up from germline, CDR1 is SGHNT and CDR2 is YENEEA. Trimming at V came to 4 bases and at J to 2 bases, leaving 2 bases not matched to a gene. The DNA of the CDR3 is TGTGCCAGCAGCTCACAGGGGCCCTACGAGCAGTACTTC. Translation: CASSSQGPYEQYF.

The V and J genes are TRBV28 and TRBJ2-7, with 7 bases identical to TRBD2. Unmatched junction bases numbered 9, after V lost 3 bases and J lost 7 bases. The CDR3 sequence is 14 residues long. CDR1 MDHEN and CDR2 SYDVKM come from the germline V gene. The CDR3: CASSLGTKAREQYF. CDR3 sequence (DNA): TGTGCCAGCAGTTTGGGGACTAAGGCTAGGGAGCAGTACTTC.

The chain couples TRBV7-8 to TRBJ2-6, with D unclear. The CDR3 sequence is 16 residues long. Germline V gene sequence: CDR1 SGHVS, CDR2 FQNEAQ. Trimming took off 2 bases at V and 1 base at J, with 9 bases between the two ends. Here the CDR3 reads CASSLHYPSGANVLTF. The CDR3 DNA follows: TGTGCCAGCAGCTTACACTACCCATCTGGGGCCAACGTCCTGACTTTC.

The V call is TRBV6-5, the J call TRBJ2-4; 7 bases agree with TRBD1. The length of the CDR3 is 15 residues. With 6 bases clipped from V and 1 base from J, the junction kept 6 bases outside the gene matches. Per the germline V gene, CDR1 is MNHEY and CDR2 is SVGAGI. CDR3 DNA sequence: TGTGCCAGCAGGGAGACAGGGCAGGCCAAAAACATTCAGTACTTC. This encodes CASRETGQAKNIQYF.

Comments on this clonotype: A read error may account for a junction end that differs from germline. The rearrangement links TRBV3-1 to TRBJ2-3; possibly TRBD2 for D (5 bases). The CDR3 length is 15 residues. Per the germline V gene, CDR1 is LGHDT and CDR2 is YNNKEL (reference sequence). The CDR3 DNA follows: TGTGCCAGCAGCCAAGTATACCGAGTCGGGGATACGCCGTATTTT. Translated: CASSQVYRVGDTPYF.